This T cell receptor (beta chain) originates from a study of regulatory T cells in long-lasting Graves disease. Study results and limitations: Newly diagnosed patients had higher TCR diversity than persistent Graves' patients did.

The time point here: newly diagnosed GD, antithyroid drugs for less than 3 months. RNA from PBMCs was the source of the TCR library. Patients all came to the study from an endocrinology department in Xi'an, China. This clonotype was observed at least ten times. As yet, its antigen is unknown. CDR1 MNHNS and CDR2 SASEGT come from the germline V gene. The CDR3 covers 16 residues. J gave up 3 bases and V 1 base, and 4 bases lay outside the gene matches. Both iRepertoire HTBI primers and Arm-PCR of CDR3 regions were used to build the TCR beta libraries. TCRdb re-analysed the multiplex PCR reads in MiXCR, keeping a single row per CDR3 protein. The sample gives approximately 250,000 distinct CDR3 sequences, around 20% of which show up once; around 20% is in the top ten.

The material was peripheral blood mononuclear cells (PBMCs), obtained at new diagnosis, from a patient treated with antithyroid drugs. The sequence was obtained from a female donor with Graves disease. This rearrangement joins TRBV6-1 to TRBJ2-1; 9 bases fit TRBD2. CDR3 residues: CASSEESGGFYNEQFF. The CDR3 DNA is TGTGCCAGCAGTGAAGAGAGCGGGGGGTTCTACAATGAGCAGTTCTTC.